The following is a TCR beta chain sequence with its context. What it binds is unknown. This entry is derived from a study of graft-versus-host responses after intestinal transplantation. There are 15 residues in the CDR3. CDR1 is SEHNR and CDR2 is FQNEAQ in the germline V gene (reference sequence). Trimming at V came to 2 bases and at J to 8 bases, leaving 8 bases not matched to a gene. Here immunoSEQ multiplex PCR was the method, and the copy in TCRdb shows in-frame clones only, minus some. The sample carries roughly 92,000 clones, 90% recorded once. Sequenced here: unstimulated CD4+ T cells sorted from spleen or lymph node cells, sampled before intestinal transplant. The rearrangement links TRBV7-9 to TRBJ1-4; 7 bases line up with TRBD1. This clonotype originated in a human donor who received an intestinal transplant. The CDR3 nucleotides are TGTGCCAGCAGCTTACTGGACAGGTCTGGCGAAAAACTGTTTTTT. As protein: CASSLLDRSGEKLFF.